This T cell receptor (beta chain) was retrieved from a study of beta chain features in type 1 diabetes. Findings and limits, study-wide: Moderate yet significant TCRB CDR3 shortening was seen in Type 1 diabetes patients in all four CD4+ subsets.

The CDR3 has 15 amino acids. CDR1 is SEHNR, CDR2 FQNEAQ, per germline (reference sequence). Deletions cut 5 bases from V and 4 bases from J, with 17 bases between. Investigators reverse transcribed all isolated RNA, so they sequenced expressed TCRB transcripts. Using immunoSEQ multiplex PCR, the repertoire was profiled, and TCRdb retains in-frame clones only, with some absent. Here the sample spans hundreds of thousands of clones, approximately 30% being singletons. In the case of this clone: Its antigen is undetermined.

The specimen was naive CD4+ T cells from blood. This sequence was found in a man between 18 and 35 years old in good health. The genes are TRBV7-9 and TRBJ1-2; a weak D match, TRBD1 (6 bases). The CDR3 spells CASSPDGGLAYGYTF. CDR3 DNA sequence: TGTGCCAGCAGCCCAGACGGGGGCCTCGCCTATGGCTACACCTTC.